A selection of T cell receptor beta chains follows, all from one sample in a study of graft-versus-host responses after intestinal transplantation. This table comes from immunoSEQ multiplex PCR, and its TCRdb copy is limited to in-frame clones, with some not included. The sample comprises more than 75,000 clones, 85% to 95% of which are singletons, and just under 0.35% rests with the top ten. These receptors are not linked to any known antigen. The specimen comprised unstimulated CD4+ T cells sorted from spleen or lymph node cells, sampled before transplant. The receptors were gathered from a human donor who was the organ donor for an intestinal transplant. Both conserved end residues are trimmed from each CDR3. Each record gives: V gene, D gene, CDR3 protein. A D gene is named only where the DNA matches it firmly.

TRBV6-4,TRBD2,ASSVGTSVTDTQY
TRBV11-2,TRBD1,ASSLTGGFETQY
TRBV7-9,TRBD1,ASRPKFGDRGIPNYGYT
TRBV4-2,TRBD1,ASSHTPGTGGYNEQF
TRBV5-1,-,ASSLGGRGESPLH
TRBV7-9,-,ASSLGTGRETQY
TRBV21-1,-,ASSESGQGKIHSPLH
TRBV6-6,TRBD2,ASTRLAGEREQY
TRBV10-1,-,ASSDLYEQY
TRBV6-1,TRBD1,ASSEAGQGRGYT
TRBV30,-,AWSVKRETQY
TRBV5-4,-,ASSLDAGAQETQY
TRBV30,TRBD1,AWNRGLNTEAF
TRBV19,-,ASSIPETDTQY
TRBV5-6,TRBD1,ASSTGQGDGYT
TRBV21-1,-,ASSCRDTTANYGYT
TRBV7-2,TRBD2,ASSLVGTSLNTDTQY
TRBV28,-,ASNTGGAAKYGYT
TRBV7-2,-,ASSPRISGVREQY
TRBV13,TRBD2,ASSLGREEQF
TRBV27,-,ASREQGTEAF
TRBV6-6,TRBD2,ASSSRTSNEQF
TRBV28,TRBD2,ASSTFSGNSYEQY
TRBV14,TRBD1,ASSPYQGGTEAF